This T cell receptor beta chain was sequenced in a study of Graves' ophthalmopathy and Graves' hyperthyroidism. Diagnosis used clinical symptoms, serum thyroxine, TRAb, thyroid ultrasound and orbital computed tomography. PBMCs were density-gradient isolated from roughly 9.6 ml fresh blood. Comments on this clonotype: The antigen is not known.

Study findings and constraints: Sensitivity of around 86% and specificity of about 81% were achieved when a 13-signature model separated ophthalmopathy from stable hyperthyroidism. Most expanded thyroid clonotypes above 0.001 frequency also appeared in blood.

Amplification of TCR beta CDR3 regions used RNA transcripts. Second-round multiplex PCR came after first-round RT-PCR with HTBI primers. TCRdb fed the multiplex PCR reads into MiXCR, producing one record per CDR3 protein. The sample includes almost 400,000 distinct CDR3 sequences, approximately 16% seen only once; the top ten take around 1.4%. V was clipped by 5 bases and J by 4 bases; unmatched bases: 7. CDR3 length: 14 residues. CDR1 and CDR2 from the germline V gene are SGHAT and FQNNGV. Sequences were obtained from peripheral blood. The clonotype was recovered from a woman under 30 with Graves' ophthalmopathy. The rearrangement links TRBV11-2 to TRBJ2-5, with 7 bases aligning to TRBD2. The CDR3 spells CASSRPTSRETQYF. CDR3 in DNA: TGTGCCAGCAGCCGGCCGACTAGCCGAGAGACCCAGTACTTC.